These 29 T cell receptor beta chains came from one sample sequenced in a study of blood T cell repertoires in COVID-19. Profiling relied on immunoSEQ multiplex PCR, and the TCRdb table lists in-frame clones only, not all of them. The sample shows 150,000 or so clones, approximately 80% of them seen only once. The sequencing input was peripheral blood. Receptor source: a woman in her fifties or sixties with acute or convalescent COVID-19.

This chain uses TRBV16 with TRBJ2-2; D gene unclear. V was shortened by 0 bases and J by 7 bases, with 6 bases between the two germline ends. The CDR3 has 13 amino acids. Germline CDR1 reads KGHSY; CDR2 reads FQNENV. This CDR3 reads CASSQSSGGELFF. In DNA, the CDR3 is TGTGCCAGCAGCCAATCTTCGGGCGGGGAGCTGTTTTTT.

The rearrangement joins TRBV7-9 to TRBJ1-2; D is ambiguous. V gave up 5 bases and J gave up 3 bases, with 7 bases separating them. Looked up from germline, CDR1 is SEHNR and CDR2 is FQNEAQ (reference sequence). This CDR3 contains 12 residues. Here the CDR3 DNA reads TGTGCCAGCAGCATATCCGACTATGGCTACACCTTC. This encodes CASSISDYGYTF.

As for this clone: At one end the junction does not follow the germline gene, possibly because of a read error. The V and J genes are TRBV5-1 and TRBJ2-7; D is possibly TRBD1 (6 bases). In germline, CDR1 is SGHRS, CDR2 YFSETQ. The CDR3 runs 13 residues. CDR3 amino acids: CASSLENGVGQHF. CDR3 bases: TGCGCCAGCAGCTTGGAAAACGGCGTGGGACAACACTTC.

This clone was observed a handful of times. The V call is TRBV6-5, the J call TRBJ1-2; the D gene is possibly TRBD1 (6 bases). CDR1 MNHEY and CDR2 SVGAGI come from the germline V gene. CDR3 size: 11 residues. With 9 bases removed from V and 8 bases from J, the gap between germline ends came to 13 bases. CDR3 loop: CARGGTLGYTF. CDR3 bases: TGTGCCAGGGGTGGGACATTGGGCTACACCTTC.

V usage is TRBV9 and J usage is TRBJ2-5; 7 bases are shared with TRBD2. This CDR3 is 17 amino acids long. Trimming cost V 0 bases and J 2 bases; bases outside gene matches: 10. Germline loops: CDR1 SGDLS, CDR2 YYNGEE. The CDR3: CASSVGALAANQETQYF. CDR3 sequence (DNA): TGTGCCAGCAGCGTAGGGGCCCTAGCGGCAAATCAAGAGACCCAGTACTTC.

The chain couples TRBV6-5 to TRBJ1-2, with 9 bases matching TRBD1. The CDR3 contains 15 residues. Germline CDR1 is MNHEY and CDR2 is SVGAGI. V lost 6 bases and J lost 4; bases outside the gene matches: 9. DNA of the CDR3: TGTGCCAGCAGCGGACCGGGACAGGGACTCTATGGCTACACCTTC. It codes for CASSGPGQGLYGYTF.

The rearrangement joins TRBV10-3 to TRBJ1-1, with 11 bases aligning to TRBD1. V shed 6 bases, J shed 7 bases, and the junction held 4 bases outside the gene matches. There are 13 residues in the CDR3. Germline values: CDR1 ENHRY, CDR2 SYGVKD. The CDR3, as DNA: TGTGCCATCAGAGGACAGGGGGCTGGTGAAGCTTTCTTT. Amino acids: CAIRGQGAGEAFF.

This chain connects TRBV6-5 to TRBJ2-7; TRBD1 matches 11 bases. From germline, CDR1 is MNHEY and CDR2 SVGAGI. Unmatched junction bases numbered 5, after V lost 6 bases and J lost 4 bases. The CDR3 is 14 residues long. The CDR3 reads CASRTGTGGYEQYF. The CDR3, as DNA: TGTGCCAGCAGAACCGGGACAGGGGGTTACGAGCAGTACTTC.

V usage is TRBV13 and J usage is TRBJ2-6; 7 bases fit TRBD1. With V trimmed by 5 bases and J by 0 bases, 10 bases remained unmatched. The CDR3 runs 18 residues. Germline CDR1 reads PRHDT; CDR2 reads FYEKMQ (reference sequence). The CDR3 DNA follows: TGTGCCAGCAGCGAAGACAGGGAACTACTCTCTGGGGCCAACGTCCTGACTTTC. This encodes CASSEDRELLSGANVLTF.

The chain uses TRBV27 and TRBJ1-5; maybe TRBD1 (5 bases). Germline lookup yields CDR1 MNHEY and CDR2 SMNVEV (reference sequence). With 2 bases removed from V and 7 bases from J, the gap between germline ends came to 12 bases. The CDR3 runs to 14 residues. The CDR3 region is CASSLEGVGQPQHF. The CDR3 region has the DNA TGTGCCAGCAGTTTAGAAGGGGTTGGCCAGCCCCAGCATTTT.

V is TRBV4-1 and J is TRBJ1-5; D uncertain. CDR1 and CDR2 (germline): MGHRA, YSYEKL. The CDR3 runs 17 residues. Trimming left V 4 bases short and J 3 bases short, with 19 bases between. CDR3 coding DNA: TGCGCCAGCAGCCGAGGGATCCCGATTCCCGACAATCAGCCCCAGCATTTT. Its translation: CASSRGIPIPDNQPQHF.

The genes are TRBV7-9 and TRBJ1-2, with TRBD1 matching over 7 bases. The V gene's germline CDR1 is SEHNR and CDR2 FQNEAQ (reference sequence). After removal of 5 bases from V and 2 bases from J, the junction contained 17 bases not matched to a gene. The CDR3 has 18 residues. CDR3 sequence reads: CASSTVGGGGLLNYGYTF. CDR3 DNA sequence: TGTGCCAGCAGCACAGTCGGCGGAGGGGGCCTCTTAAACTATGGCTACACCTTC. Full variable domain (remainder filled in from reference TRBV7-9 and TRBJ1-2): DTGVSQNPRHKITKRGQNVTFRCDPISEHNRLYWYRQTLGQGPEFLTYFQNEAQLEKSRLLSDRFSAERPKGSFSTLEIQRTEQGDSAMYLCASSTVGGGGLLNYGYTFGSGTRLTVV.

In nucleotides, the CDR3 is TGTGCCAGTAGTGTACGGGACAGGGCAACTAACTATGGCTACACCTTC. Its protein product is CASSVRDRATNYGYTF. The chain links TRBV19 to TRBJ1-2; TRBD1 agrees at 9 bases. The germline V gene encodes CDR1 LNHDA and CDR2 SQIVND (reference sequence). There are 16 residues in the CDR3. V lost 5 bases and J lost 0; bases outside the gene matches: 7. The full variable domain, completed using reference TRBV19 and TRBJ1-2, is DGGITQSPKYLFRKEGQNVTLSCEQNLNHDAMYWYRQDPGQGLRLIYYSQIVNDFQKGDIAEGYSVSREKKESFPLTVTSAQKNPTAFYLCASSVRDRATNYGYTFGSGTRLTVV.

Of note for this clone: A junction boundary mismatches the germline segment, possibly from a read error. The J gene is TRBJ2-1, the V gene TRBV5-1, with 9 bases identical to TRBD2. CDR1 and CDR2 from the germline V gene are SGHRS and YFSETQ. The CDR3 runs 19 residues. In DNA form, the CDR3 reads TGCGCCCGCAGCCCGGGCGGGGCGGGGGGGACGGAGGGCTACAATGAGCAGTTCTTC. Protein: CARSPGGAGGTEGYNEQFF.

This clone has a single count. The chain couples TRBV19 to TRBJ2-3, with a possible D match to TRBD2 (6 bases). The CDR3 has 16 residues. Trimming stripped 6 bases from V and 2 bases from J, with 18 bases between. In germline, CDR1 is LNHDA, CDR2 SQIVND (reference sequence). The CDR3 sequence: CASSPRGKRLTDTQYF. Written as DNA, the CDR3 is TGTGCCAGTAGCCCTCGGGGGAAGCGACTCACAGATACGCAGTATTTT. The full variable domain, with the rest looked up from reference TRBV19 and TRBJ2-3, is DGGITQSPKYLFRKEGQNVTLSCEQNLNHDAMYWYRQDPGQGLRLIYYSQIVNDFQKGDIAEGYSVSREKKESFPLTVTSAQKNPTAFYLCASSPRGKRLTDTQYFGPGTRLTVL.

This rearrangement joins TRBV9 to TRBJ2-2; D call uncertain. The CDR3 is 15 residues long. The V and J ends lost 0 bases and 0 bases respectively, with 6 bases between them. Germline CDR1 is SGDLS and CDR2 is YYNGEE. DNA of the CDR3: TGTGCCAGCAGCGTAGGGCAGTCGAACACCGGGGAGCTGTTTTTT. This codes for CASSVGQSNTGELFF.

Note on this clone: One junction end disagrees with the germline gene, perhaps due to a read error. The chain is built from TRBV5-1 and TRBJ1-2, with no clear D. Germline CDR1 SGHRS, CDR2 YFSETQ. CDR3 length: 14 residues. The CDR3, as DNA: TGCGCCAGCAGGTTGGACCGGGAATACTATGGCTACACCTTC. Protein product: CASRLDREYYGYTF. The whole variable domain, filled in from reference TRBV5-1 and TRBJ1-2, reads KAGVTQTPRYLIKTRGQQVTLSCSPISGHRSVSWYQQTPGQGLQFLFEYFSETQRNKGNFPGRFSGRQFSNSRSEMNVSTLELGDSALYLCASRLDREYYGYTFGSGTRLTVV.

V usage is TRBV27 and J usage is TRBJ1-4; D may be TRBD1 (6 bases). The V end lost 6 bases, the J end lost 6 bases, and 14 bases lay between the germline ends. CDR1 is MNHEY and CDR2 is SMNVEV in the germline V gene (reference sequence). The CDR3 spans 14 residues. In DNA, the CDR3 is TGTGCCAGCAGCGACAGGCCCGGAGATGAAAAACTGTTTTTT. It translates to CASSDRPGDEKLFF.

The chain combines TRBV5-6 with TRBJ2-7, with TRBD2 matching over 12 bases. Per germline, CDR1 SGHDT and CDR2 YYEEEE. CDR3 length: 15 residues. J was trimmed by 2 bases and V by 2 bases; bases with no gene match: 2. The CDR3 spells CASSLRTSGAYEQYF. For the CDR3, the DNA is TGTGCCAGCAGCTTACGGACTAGCGGGGCCTACGAGCAGTACTTC.

The CDR3 loop reads CASSSGLAGTQETQYF. CDR3 sequence (DNA): TGCGCCAGCAGCTCGGGACTAGCGGGGACCCAAGAGACCCAGTACTTC. This sequence joins TRBV5-1 and TRBJ2-5; 13 bases are a match to TRBD2. Per germline, CDR1 SGHRS and CDR2 YFSETQ. Trimming removed 3 bases from V and 1 base from J; junction bases left unmatched: 3. This CDR3 has 16 amino acids.

The chain couples TRBV19 to TRBJ2-1; 12 bases are a match to TRBD1. Looked up from germline, CDR1 is LNHDA and CDR2 is SQIVND (reference sequence). CDR3 length: 15 amino acids. V trimming: 5 bases; J trimming: 12 bases; junction bases outside the gene matches: 11. CDR3 in amino acids: CASSLRDRGLGGQFF. The CDR3 nucleotides read TGTGCCAGTAGTCTCCGGGACAGGGGGCTGGGCGGGCAGTTCTTC. The whole variable domain, filled in from reference TRBV19 and TRBJ2-1, reads DGGITQSPKYLFRKEGQNVTLSCEQNLNHDAMYWYRQDPGQGLRLIYYSQIVNDFQKGDIAEGYSVSREKKESFPLTVTSAQKNPTAFYLCASSLRDRGLGGQFFGPGTRLTVL.

This chain joins TRBV24-1 and TRBJ2-3; D might be TRBD2 (6 bases). CDR1 KGHDR and CDR2 SFDVKD come from the germline V gene. The CDR3 covers 12 residues. V was pared by 9 bases and J by 1 base, with 7 bases between. The CDR3, as DNA: TGTGCCACCTCGGGGGGCACAGATACGCAGTATTTT. This codes for CATSGGTDTQYF.

The gene calls are TRBV27 and TRBJ1-6; a weak D match, TRBD1 (6 bases). CDR3 length: 17 amino acids. V was trimmed by 4 bases and J by 9 bases, leaving 22 bases between them. Germline V lookup: CDR1 MNHEY, CDR2 SMNVEV (reference sequence). DNA for the CDR3: TGTGCCAGCAGTTGGGCAGGGGCGCAGGAGTTGGTTTCACCCCTCCACTTT. Protein: CASSWAGAQELVSPLHF.

In its sample, this clone was seen once. The rearrangement links TRBV7-9 to TRBJ1-1; D gene ambiguous. This CDR3 has 14 residues. Germline-derived CDR1 and CDR2 are SEHNR and FQNEAQ (reference sequence). The V gene lost 3 bases and the J gene lost 6 bases, with 14 bases spanning the gap. As DNA, the CDR3 is TGTGCCAGCAGCTTCAACCCCCGGGATGCTGAAGCTTTCTTT. As protein: CASSFNPRDAEAFF.

This chain uses TRBV18 with TRBJ2-1; the D gene is possibly TRBD1 (5 bases). From germline, CDR1 is KGHSH and CDR2 LQKENI. The length of the CDR3 is 16 residues. Trimming shortened V by 1 base and J by 6 bases, and 16 bases separated the two germline ends. The CDR3 sequence is CASSPQNRRQANEQFF. The CDR3 nucleotides are TGTGCCAGCTCACCACAAAACAGGCGACAAGCCAATGAGCAGTTCTTC.

The chain has TRBV7-9 and TRBJ1-6, with TRBD1 identical over 8 bases. CDR3 length: 16 amino acids. The junction had 7 bases not matched to a gene; V was cut back by 3 bases and J by 6 bases. Germline V gene data show CDR1 as SEHNR and CDR2 as FQNEAQ (reference sequence). This CDR3 is CASSLTGASRNSPLHF. CDR3 bases: TGTGCCAGCAGCTTGACAGGGGCAAGCCGTAATTCACCCCTCCACTTT.

As DNA, the CDR3 is TGTGCCAGCAGCCGCGGGACAGCCGATGAAAAACTGTTTTTT. It yields the protein CASSRGTADEKLFF. The chain joins TRBV3-1 (or the pseudogene TRBV3-2) to TRBJ1-4, with 7 positions matching TRBD1. V lost 4 bases, J lost 6 bases, and 5 bases stayed unmatched. Germline assignment: CDR1 LGHDT and CDR2 YNNKEL (reference sequence). The CDR3 is made up of 14 amino acids.

The rearrangement uses TRBV3-1 (or the pseudogene TRBV3-2) and TRBJ1-1; no definite D call. Germline V gene data show CDR1 as LGHDT and CDR2 as YNNKEL (reference sequence). The CDR3 is made up of 14 amino acids. V lost 4 bases, J lost 1 base, and 10 bases lay in between. In DNA, the CDR3 is TGTGCCAGCAGCCCGCTAGCAGGGAACACTGAAGCTTTCTTT. Its translation is CASSPLAGNTEAFF.

This clone was counted once. The V and J genes are TRBV28 and TRBJ1-1, with TRBD1 matching 10 bases. J gave up 3 bases and V 5 bases, and 12 bases lay outside the gene matches. The CDR3 consists of 17 residues. CDR1 is MDHEN and CDR2 is SYDVKM in the germline V gene. The CDR3 coding sequence is TGTGCCAGCAGTCTTCGACAGGGGGCGGGTGAAGACACTGAAGCTTTCTTT. The encoded protein is CASSLRQGAGEDTEAFF.